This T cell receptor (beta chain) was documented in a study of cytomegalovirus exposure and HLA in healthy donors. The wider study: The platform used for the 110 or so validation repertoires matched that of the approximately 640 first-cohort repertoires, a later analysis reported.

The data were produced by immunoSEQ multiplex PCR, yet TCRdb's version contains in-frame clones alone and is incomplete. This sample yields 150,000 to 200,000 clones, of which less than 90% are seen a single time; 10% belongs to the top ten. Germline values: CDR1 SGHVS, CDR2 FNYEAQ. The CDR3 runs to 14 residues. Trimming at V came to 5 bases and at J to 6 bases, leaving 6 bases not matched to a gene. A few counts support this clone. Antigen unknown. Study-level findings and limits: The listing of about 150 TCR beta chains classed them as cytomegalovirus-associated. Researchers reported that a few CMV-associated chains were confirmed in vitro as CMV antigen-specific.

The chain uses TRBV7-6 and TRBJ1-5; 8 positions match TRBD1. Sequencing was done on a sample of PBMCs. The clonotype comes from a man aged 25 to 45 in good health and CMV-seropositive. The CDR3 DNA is TGTGCCAGCAGCGCGACAGGGGCCAGTCAGCCCCAGCATTTT. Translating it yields CASSATGASQPQHF. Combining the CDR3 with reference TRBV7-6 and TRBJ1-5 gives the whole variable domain GAGVSQSPRYKVTKRGQDVALRCDPISGHVSLYWYRQALGQGPEFLTYFNYEAQQDKSGLPNDRFSAERPEGSISTLTIQRTEQRDSAMYRCASSATGASQPQHFGDGTRLSIL.